This TCR beta chain was identified during a study of CD8+ T cells in alopecia areata. General study points: It was less clear whether patients shared TCRs than it was in mice, possibly because of HLA.

To note about this clone: Its antigen is not identified.

Treatment noted: oral pan-JAK inhibitor, 5-10 mg twice daily. cDNA reverse transcribed from extracted RNA served as the sequencing template. TCRdb keeps only in-frame clones here, not all; method: immunoSEQ multiplex PCR. The sample includes about 190,000 clones, more than 50% of them seen just once. This receptor was identified in a human donor with alopecia areata. The sample consisted of CD4+ T cells sorted from blood, taken at week 24, from a patient treated with tofacitinib.

The CDR3 protein is CASNFRGVQETQYF. CDR3 bases: TGTGCCAGTAACTTCAGGGGAGTCCAAGAGACCCAGTACTTC. The rearrangement links TRBV19 to TRBJ2-5, with TRBD1 as a possible D gene (6 bases). The CDR3 has 14 amino acids. Trimming cost V 7 bases and J 1 base, with 13 bases left between them. The germline V gene has CDR1 LNHDA and CDR2 SQIVND (reference sequence).